Shown below are 22 T cell receptor beta chains from a single sample sequenced in a study of blood T cell repertoires in COVID-19. The assay was immunoSEQ multiplex PCR, and TCRdb's table has in-frame clones only and misses some. The sample comprises over 55,000 clones, 70% to 85% of which are singletons, and just over 40% rests with the top ten. The sequencing input was peripheral blood. Every receptor here comes from a human donor in a cohort sampled during active COVID-19.

This clone appeared once. The genes are TRBV11-2 and TRBJ2-7, with a weak D call TRBD2 (5 bases). Trimming cost V 0 bases and J 8 bases, with 23 bases left between them. CDR1 SGHAT and CDR2 FQNNGV come from the germline V gene. The CDR3 length is 17 residues. The CDR3 reads CASSLDSPGRRFYQQYF. The CDR3 DNA sequence: TGTGCCAGCAGCTTAGATTCACCGGGAAGGAGGTTTTATCAGCAGTACTTC. The whole variable domain, filled in from reference TRBV11-2 and TRBJ2-7, reads EAGVAQSPRYKIIEKRQSVAFWCNPISGHATLYWYQQILGQGPKLLIQFQNNGVVDDSQLPKDRFSAERLKGVDSTLKIQPAKLEDSAVYLCASSLDSPGRRFYQQYFGPGTRLTVT.

The V gene is TRBV7-2, the J gene TRBJ2-7; tentative D call: TRBD1 (6 bases). The CDR3 totals 14 residues. The V end lost 3 bases, the J end lost 5 bases, and 14 bases lay between the germline ends. CDR1 and CDR2 from the germline V gene are SGHTA and FQGNSA. CDR3: CASSFRTGSHEQYF. CDR3 in DNA: TGTGCCAGCAGCTTCCGAACAGGGTCCCACGAGCAGTACTTC.

This clone was seen a few times. This sequence joins TRBV2 and TRBJ1-2, with D perhaps matching TRBD1 (6 bases). The length of the CDR3 is 13 residues. Germline CDR1 and CDR2: SNHLY and FYNNEI. Trimming cost V 10 bases and J 8 bases, with 20 bases left between them. CDR3 in DNA: TGTGCCATCCCGGGGGGGGGCCCCACAGGCTACACCTTC. Its translation: CAIPGGGPTGYTF.

This clone was recorded once. The genes are TRBV15 and TRBJ2-3; the match to TRBD1 covers 11 bases. Germline V gene lookup returns CDR1 LNHNV and CDR2 YYDKDF (reference sequence). Trimming cost V 1 base and J 3 bases; bases outside gene matches: 0. This CDR3 has 15 residues. In DNA, the CDR3 is TGTGCCACCAGCAGAGGGGACAGGGGGACAGATACGCAGTATTTT. Translated, it gives CATSRGDRGTDTQYF.

This chain joins TRBV19 and TRBJ1-1, with D possibly matching TRBD1 (6 bases). Per germline, CDR1 LNHDA and CDR2 SQIVND (reference sequence). V was shortened by 6 bases and J by 7 bases, with 15 bases between the two germline ends. The CDR3 runs to 13 residues. CDR3 protein: CASRQGLTFEAFF. The CDR3 DNA sequence: TGTGCCAGTAGACAGGGTCTTACGTTTGAAGCTTTCTTT.

This clone was observed a handful of times. The V and J genes are TRBV5-1 and TRBJ1-2; no firm D call. There are 14 residues in the CDR3. V was cut by 0 bases and J by 7 bases, with 13 bases left in between. From germline, CDR1 is SGHRS and CDR2 YFSETQ. The CDR3 is CASSLGRVAGGYTF. The CDR3 nucleotides are TGCGCCAGCAGCTTGGGTCGGGTGGCCGGTGGCTACACCTTC.

The rearrangement joins TRBV5-6 to TRBJ2-7; 8 bases agree with TRBD2. Looked up from germline, CDR1 is SGHDT and CDR2 is YYEEEE. The CDR3 consists of 17 residues. J was trimmed by 0 bases and V by 1 base; bases with no gene match: 9. CDR3 coding DNA: TGTGCCAGCAGCTTGTTTAACGGGCTAGCGGGCTCCTACGAGCAGTACTTC. This codes for CASSLFNGLAGSYEQYF.

The chain has TRBV12-3 or TRBV12-4 and TRBJ1-1; a weak D match, TRBD1 (5 bases). Deletions cut 3 bases from V and 11 bases from J, with 10 bases between. This CDR3 is built from 11 residues. This chain's CDR3 is CASSLDIRAFF. As DNA, the CDR3 is TGTGCCAGCAGTTTGGACATTCGGGCTTTCTTT.

The V gene is TRBV6-1, the J gene TRBJ1-4, with D possibly being TRBD1 (6 bases). The CDR3 is 13 residues long. Germline-derived CDR1 and CDR2 are MNHNS and SASEGT. V shed 6 bases and J shed 8 bases, with 13 bases lying between them. The CDR3 nucleotides are TGTGCCAGCAGGGGGGGGCGCCGAGAAAAACTGTTTTTT. Translating it yields CASRGGRREKLFF.

This clone has a handful of counts. The chain is built from TRBV7-9 and TRBJ1-5; tentative D call: TRBD1 (5 bases). Germline CDR1 reads SEHNR; CDR2 reads FQNEAQ (reference sequence). V dropped 5 bases and J dropped 3 bases, with 11 bases sitting between them. The CDR3 sequence is 14 residues long. The CDR3 region has the DNA TGTGCCAGCAGCCGAGACAGTATCAATCAGCCCCAGCATTTT. Residues: CASSRDSINQPQHF.

The rearrangement links TRBV19 to TRBJ1-1, with D possibly being TRBD1 (5 bases). Trimming took off 5 bases at V and 0 bases at J, with 13 bases between the two ends. In germline, CDR1 is LNHDA, CDR2 SQIVND (reference sequence). The CDR3 is 15 amino acids. For the CDR3, the DNA is TGTGCCAGTAGTGCAGGGAGGAACGTGAACACTGAAGCTTTCTTT. As protein: CASSAGRNVNTEAFF.

The chain joins TRBV6-1 to TRBJ2-3; TRBD2 might be the D (5 bases). Trimming pared 3 bases from V and 2 bases from J, leaving 9 bases between. CDR3 size: 14 residues. In germline, CDR1 is MNHNS, CDR2 SASEGT. This CDR3 reads CASSDGLHTDTQYF. CDR3 sequence (DNA): TGTGCCAGCAGTGACGGACTCCACACAGATACGCAGTATTTT.

This clone came up a few times. The chain couples TRBV19 to TRBJ2-7; D is perhaps TRBD2 (6 bases). With 3 bases removed from V and 6 bases from J, the gap between germline ends came to 9 bases. Germline-derived CDR1 and CDR2 are LNHDA and SQIVND (reference sequence). The CDR3 has 12 residues. CDR3 DNA: TGTGCCAGTAGTATCGGGGGTGGCGAGCAGTACTTC. Its protein is CASSIGGGEQYF.

The chain uses TRBV6-6 and TRBJ2-2; D unclear. The CDR3 is made up of 13 amino acids. The germline gives CDR1 MNHNY, CDR2 SVGAGI (reference sequence). Trimming took 2 bases from V and 8 from J, leaving 9 bases between them. CDR3 bases: TGTGCCAGCAGTTACATTAAACAGGGGGAGCTGTTTTTT. Protein sequence: CASSYIKQGELFF.

The rearrangement links TRBV11-2 to TRBJ1-1; D may be TRBD1 (6 bases). Trimming shortened V by 3 bases and J by 8 bases, and 19 bases separated the two germline ends. The length of the CDR3 is 15 residues. From germline, CDR1 is SGHAT and CDR2 FQNNGV. The DNA of the CDR3 is TGTGCCAGCAGCTTTCAGGGGCCACGAACAGCCGAAGCTTTCTTT. Translating gives CASSFQGPRTAEAFF.

The sample holds one count of this clone. This chain joins TRBV3-1 (or the pseudogene TRBV3-2) and TRBJ2-1; 11 bases are a match to TRBD2. Looked up from germline, CDR1 is LGHDT and CDR2 is YNNKEL (reference sequence). The CDR3 spans 17 residues. The J segment lost 4 bases and the V segment lost 1 base, leaving 6 bases of the junction unmatched. The CDR3: CASSQGGLAETYNEQFF. The CDR3 nucleotides read TGTGCCAGCAGCCAAGGGGGACTAGCGGAGACATACAATGAGCAGTTCTTC.

This sequence joins TRBV21-1 and TRBJ1-2. TRBV21-1 is reported as a pseudogene. The CDR3 sequence is 12 residues long. The CDR3 coding sequence is TGTGCCAGCAGCAAAAGGGAGGCTGGCTACACCTTC. Its protein product is CASSKREAGYTF.

This clone was detected once. The chain links TRBV3-1 (or the pseudogene TRBV3-2) to TRBJ1-1; D is uncertain. This CDR3 is 13 amino acids long. Trimming removed 2 bases at V and 7 bases at J, with 11 bases between. Germline V gene sequence: CDR1 LGHDT, CDR2 YNNKEL (reference sequence). The CDR3 loop is CASSQPDRGEAFF. In DNA form, the CDR3 reads TGTGCCAGCAGCCAACCCGACCGAGGTGAAGCTTTCTTT.

This clone turned up a few times. The chain joins TRBV7-9 to TRBJ1-2; no clear D. This CDR3 has 15 residues. Trimming removed 1 base from V and 0 bases from J, with 9 bases in between. The germline gives CDR1 SEHNR, CDR2 FQNEAQ (reference sequence). This CDR3 is CASSLGIRANYGYTF. In nucleotides, the CDR3 is TGTGCCAGCAGCTTAGGAATCCGGGCTAACTATGGCTACACCTTC.

This chain links TRBV9 with TRBJ1-1; TRBD1 might be the D (5 bases). The CDR3 totals 13 residues. From germline, CDR1 is SGDLS and CDR2 YYNGEE. The V gene lost 0 bases and the J gene lost 5 bases, with 8 bases spanning the gap. CDR3 amino acids: CASSVVAGTEAFF. CDR3 nucleotide sequence: TGTGCCAGCAGCGTAGTGGCAGGGACTGAAGCTTTCTTT.

The V and J genes are TRBV7-9 and TRBJ2-1, with a possible D match to TRBD2 (6 bases). CDR3 length: 16 residues. V gave up 5 bases and J gave up 5 bases, with 19 bases separating them. Looked up from germline, CDR1 is SEHNR and CDR2 is FQNEAQ (reference sequence). This chain's CDR3 is CASSPRGTGSHNEQFF. In nucleotides, the CDR3 is TGTGCCAGCAGCCCTCGGGGGACGGGGAGCCACAATGAGCAGTTCTTC.

The chain couples TRBV5-1 to TRBJ2-3; D may be TRBD2 (6 bases). CDR3 length equals 14 residues. The V end lost 6 bases, the J end lost 2 bases, and 13 bases lay between the germline ends. Germline V gene data show CDR1 as SGHRS and CDR2 as YFSETQ. The CDR3 sequence is CASILGGITDTQYF. The CDR3, as DNA: TGCGCCAGCATCCTCGGAGGGATCACAGATACGCAGTATTTT.